Shown below are 16 T cell receptor beta chains from a single sample sequenced in a study of T cell changes during pregnancy in multiple sclerosis. Using immunoSEQ multiplex PCR, the repertoire was profiled, and TCRdb retains in-frame clones only, with some absent. The sample includes 50,000 to 65,000 clones, approximately 90% of them seen just once. Here the sequenced sample was CD4+ T cells from peripheral blood mononuclear cells, taken in the third trimester of pregnancy. The receptors shown here come from a female donor with multiple sclerosis, enrolled in a pregnancy study.

V is TRBV7-7 and J is TRBJ2-2; 8 bases map to TRBD2. The germline V gene has CDR1 SSHAT and CDR2 FNYEAQ (reference sequence). The CDR3 is 13 residues long. CDR3 sequence: CATGGGPTGELFF. CDR3 coding DNA: TGTGCAACGGGGGGGGGACCCACCGGGGAGCTGTTTTTT.

This clone occurred once. V and J are TRBV7-9 and TRBJ2-1; 13 nucleotides align to TRBD2. The CDR3 extends over 17 amino acids. V lost 4 bases to trimming and J lost 6 bases; unmatched junction nucleotides: 9. Germline V gene sequence: CDR1 SEHNR, CDR2 FQNEAQ (reference sequence). The chain's CDR3 is CASSSQKGLAGVNEQFF. The DNA of the CDR3 is TGTGCCAGCAGCTCCCAGAAAGGACTAGCGGGAGTCAATGAGCAGTTCTTC.

The V and J genes are TRBV2 and TRBJ2-1, with D unclear. This CDR3 has 13 residues. The V gene lost 7 bases and the J gene lost 3 bases, with 10 bases spanning the gap. The germline gives CDR1 SNHLY, CDR2 FYNNEI. The CDR3 protein is CASTAAGYNEQFF. The CDR3 DNA follows: TGTGCCAGCACGGCGGCTGGCTACAATGAGCAGTTCTTC.

V and J are TRBV6-6 and TRBJ1-6, with D unresolved. The germline V gene has CDR1 MNHNY and CDR2 SVGAGI (reference sequence). The CDR3 length is 15 residues. V was shortened by 4 bases and J by 9 bases, with 16 bases between the two germline ends. CDR3 protein: CASSSAGLPFSPLHF. The CDR3 DNA reads as TGTGCCAGCAGTTCTGCTGGGCTCCCCTTTTCACCCCTCCACTTT.

This chain connects TRBV10-3 to TRBJ1-1; D is uncertain. V lost 3 bases and J lost 2, with 7 bases in between. The CDR3 length is 13 residues. Per the germline V gene, CDR1 is ENHRY and CDR2 is SYGVKD. This CDR3 reads CAISDRPNTEAFF. The CDR3 DNA is TGTGCCATCAGTGACAGGCCAAACACTGAAGCTTTCTTT.

V and J are TRBV7-8 and TRBJ1-4; a weak D match, TRBD1 (6 bases). V lost 1 base and J 7 bases, leaving 16 bases between the germline ends. Germline CDR1 SGHVS, CDR2 FQNEAQ. This CDR3 has 16 residues. This CDR3 reads CASSLGRTRGAEKLFF. The CDR3 coding sequence is TGTGCCAGCAGCTTAGGCCGGACTCGGGGGGCTGAAAAACTGTTTTTT.

This rearrangement joins TRBV18 to TRBJ1-1; 8 nucleotides line up with TRBD1. V dropped 3 bases and J dropped 0; count of bases not matched to a gene: 0. CDR1 and CDR2 (germline): KGHSH, LQKENI. The CDR3 has 14 residues. CDR3: CASSPDRVNTEAFF. CDR3 nucleotide sequence: TGTGCCAGCTCACCGGACAGGGTGAACACTGAAGCTTTCTTT.

The genes are TRBV6-6 and TRBJ1-5, with TRBD1 identical over 9 bases. From germline, CDR1 is MNHNY and CDR2 SVGAGI (reference sequence). The V and J ends lost 6 bases and 6 bases, in that order; junction bases with no gene match: 3. The CDR3 contains 13 residues. CDR3 in amino acids: CASRPTGGQPQHF. The DNA of the CDR3 is TGTGCCAGCAGACCGACAGGGGGTCAGCCCCAGCATTTT.

The gene calls are TRBV5-1 and TRBJ2-3; 7 nucleotides agree with TRBD2. The V gene end was trimmed by 2 bases and the J gene end by 0 bases; junction bases not matched to a gene: 3. Per germline, CDR1 SGHRS and CDR2 YFSETQ. This CDR3 contains 15 residues. Here the CDR3 reads CASSLWRESTDTQYF. CDR3 sequence (DNA): TGCGCCAGCAGCTTATGGCGGGAGAGCACAGATACGCAGTATTTT. The variable domain in full, completed from reference TRBV5-1 and TRBJ2-3, reads KAGVTQTPRYLIKTRGQQVTLSCSPISGHRSVSWYQQTPGQGLQFLFEYFSETQRNKGNFPGRFSGRQFSNSRSEMNVSTLELGDSALYLCASSLWRESTDTQYFGPGTRLTVL.

The chain uses TRBV7-9 and TRBJ1-4; D call uncertain. V gave up 0 bases and J gave up 0 bases, with 5 bases separating them. Germline V gene sequence: CDR1 SEHNR, CDR2 FQNEAQ (reference sequence). This CDR3 has 15 amino acids. The CDR3 loop is CASSLAQSTNEKLFF. DNA for the CDR3: TGTGCCAGCAGCTTAGCCCAGTCAACTAATGAAAAACTGTTTTTT. Full variable domain (rest looked up from reference TRBV7-9 and TRBJ1-4): DTGVSQNPRHKITKRGQNVTFRCDPISEHNRLYWYRQTLGQGPEFLTYFQNEAQLEKSRLLSDRFSAERPKGSFSTLEIQRTEQGDSAMYLCASSLAQSTNEKLFFGSGTQLSVL.

The V call is TRBV30, the J call TRBJ1-6; D remains unclear. CDR1 and CDR2 (germline): GTSNPN, SVGIG (reference sequence). The CDR3 is 13 residues long. Between the trimmed V and J ends, which lost 5 bases and 0 bases, there was a span of 5 bases. The CDR3 reads CAWDNSYNSPLHF. As DNA, the CDR3 is TGTGCCTGGGACAACTCCTATAATTCACCCCTCCACTTT.

V usage is TRBV4-3 and J usage is TRBJ1-6; 8 positions match TRBD1. Germline-derived CDR1 and CDR2 are LGHNA and YSLEER. V lost 4 bases and J lost 9; bases outside the gene matches: 8. The CDR3 consists of 15 residues. CDR3 residues: CASSRLGQEISPLHF. The DNA of the CDR3 is TGCGCCAGCAGCCGACTGGGACAGGAAATTTCACCCCTCCACTTT.

The rearrangement links TRBV7-3 to TRBJ2-3; 9 bases are a match to TRBD1. V lost 4 bases and J lost 4; bases outside the gene matches: 3. The CDR3 consists of 14 residues. From germline, CDR1 is SGHTA and CDR2 FQGTGA. The CDR3 loop reads CASSSDRGSDTQYF. The CDR3 region has the DNA TGTGCCAGCAGCTCGGACAGGGGATCAGATACGCAGTATTTT.

V and J are TRBV4-1 and TRBJ2-3; TRBD2 agrees at 8 bases. This CDR3 contains 18 residues. Germline CDR1 reads MGHRA; CDR2 reads YSYEKL. V lost 6 bases to trimming and J lost 6 bases; unmatched junction nucleotides: 20. The CDR3 nucleotides read TGCGCCAGCAGTTTAGCGGGACTCACTGTTCAGCACTTGGATACGCAGTATTTT. Translation: CASSLAGLTVQHLDTQYF.

This clone was counted between two and nine times. V is TRBV27 and J is TRBJ1-5; weak D call: TRBD1 (5 bases). Trimming stripped 2 bases from V and 9 bases from J, with 14 bases between. The CDR3 totals 14 residues. CDR1 is MNHEY, CDR2 SMNVEV, per germline (reference sequence). CDR3 bases: TGTGCCAGCAGTTTAGTCGCAGGACACTGGCCCCAGCATTTT. Protein: CASSLVAGHWPQHF.

This chain connects TRBV7-9 to TRBJ1-1, with no clear D. Looked up from germline, CDR1 is SEHNR and CDR2 is FQNEAQ (reference sequence). The length of the CDR3 is 15 residues. V lost 2 bases and J 4 bases, leaving 14 bases between the germline ends. The DNA for the CDR3 is TGTGCCAGCAGCTTACGGGGTCGGGAGAGCACTGAAGCTTTCTTT. Its translation: CASSLRGRESTEAFF.